This passage covers 16 T cell receptor beta chains from one sample sequenced in a study of T cell responses to AZD1222 COVID-19 vaccine. Here immunoSEQ multiplex PCR was the method, and the copy in TCRdb shows in-frame clones only, minus some. The sample shows 140,000 to 150,000 clones, about 91% of them seen only once. The sequenced sample was peripheral blood, obtained on day 0 of AZD1222 vaccination. These receptors were taken from an adult in good health.

This sequence joins TRBV19 and TRBJ2-2, with 7 bases lining up with TRBD1. V was pared by 4 bases and J by 2 bases, with 7 bases of the junction left unmatched. CDR1 is LNHDA and CDR2 is SQIVND in the germline V gene (reference sequence). The CDR3 runs 16 residues. Written as DNA, the CDR3 is TGTGCCAGTAGTAAAAGGGGGCAAGTAAACACCGGGGAGCTGTTTTTT. Translated, it gives CASSKRGQVNTGELFF. Based on the CDR3 plus reference TRBV19 and TRBJ2-2, the full variable domain is DGGITQSPKYLFRKEGQNVTLSCEQNLNHDAMYWYRQDPGQGLRLIYYSQIVNDFQKGDIAEGYSVSREKKESFPLTVTSAQKNPTAFYLCASSKRGQVNTGELFFGEGSRLTVL.

The chain recombines TRBV5-4 with TRBJ1-2; 8 positions match TRBD1. Germline lookup yields CDR1 SGHNT and CDR2 YYREEE (reference sequence). CDR3 length: 15 residues. V lost 0 bases, J lost 3 bases, and 4 bases stayed unmatched. The CDR3 reads CASSLVDREDYGYTF. As DNA, the CDR3 is TGTGCCAGCAGCTTGGTGGACAGGGAGGACTATGGCTACACCTTC.

This chain connects TRBV4-2 to TRBJ2-3; no reliable D call. This CDR3 has 15 residues. Trimming cost V 0 bases and J 2 bases, with 9 bases left between them. The germline V gene encodes CDR1 LGHNA and CDR2 YNFKEQ. The CDR3 DNA reads as TGTGCCAGCAGCCAAGAGTCCCGGTACACAGATACGCAGTATTTT. This gives the protein CASSQESRYTDTQYF.

This chain links TRBV30 with TRBJ1-6, with 7 bases fitting TRBD1. The V gene's germline CDR1 is GTSNPN and CDR2 SVGIG (reference sequence). The CDR3 is 11 amino acids. V gave up 3 bases and J gave up 16 bases; unmatched junction bases: 6. CDR3 protein: CAWSSGQPLHF. The CDR3 nucleotides read TGTGCCTGGAGCTCGGGACAGCCACTCCACTTT.

The chain carries TRBV6-5 and TRBJ2-5; no definite D call. There are 14 residues in the CDR3. Deletions cut 2 bases from V and 4 bases from J, with 11 bases between. Germline V CDR1 and CDR2: MNHEY, SVGAGI. The CDR3 coding sequence is TGTGCCAGCAGTTACGCTAGGGCGGCAGAGACCCAGTACTTC. Residues: CASSYARAAETQYF.

The chain has TRBV5-4 and TRBJ1-2; possibly TRBD1 for D (5 bases). V shed 4 bases and J shed 4 bases, with 17 bases lying between them. Germline assignment: CDR1 SGHNT and CDR2 YYREEE (reference sequence). The CDR3 consists of 15 residues. CDR3 region: CASSGTSLGGYGYTF. In DNA, the CDR3 is TGTGCCAGCAGCGGGACCTCTTTGGGGGGCTATGGCTACACCTTC.

The sample holds one count of this clone. V is TRBV29-1 and J is TRBJ2-5, with a weak D call TRBD2 (5 bases). The length of the CDR3 is 15 residues. V was cut by 5 bases and J by 2 bases, with 18 bases left in between. Germline values: CDR1 SQVTM, CDR2 ANQGSEA. CDR3 DNA: TGCAGCGTTCATAGAGCCCGAGCGGAACAAGAGACCCAGTACTTC. Amino acid sequence: CSVHRARAEQETQYF.

The V call is TRBV19, the J call TRBJ1-2, with D perhaps TRBD1 (5 bases). The CDR3 loop spans 11 amino acids. Germline assignment: CDR1 LNHDA and CDR2 SQIVND (reference sequence). V was pared by 6 bases and J by 8 bases, with 10 bases between. The CDR3 here is CASRFQGGYTF. The CDR3 coding sequence is TGTGCCAGTAGATTCCAGGGAGGCTACACCTTC.

This clone was observed a single time. The chain joins TRBV7-9 to TRBJ1-3; the D gene is possibly TRBD1 (5 bases). The CDR3 length is 15 residues. Trimming stripped 5 bases from V and 0 bases from J, with 11 bases between. Germline lookup yields CDR1 SEHNR and CDR2 FQNEAQ (reference sequence). For the CDR3, the DNA is TGTGCCAGCAGCCCTCGGGGCCTCTCTGGAAACACCATATATTTT. This gives the protein CASSPRGLSGNTIYF. Full variable domain (missing parts from reference TRBV7-9 and TRBJ1-3): DTGVSQNPRHKITKRGQNVTFRCDPISEHNRLYWYRQTLGQGPEFLTYFQNEAQLEKSRLLSDRFSAERPKGSFSTLEIQRTEQGDSAMYLCASSPRGLSGNTIYFGEGSWLTVV.

The rearrangement links TRBV28 to TRBJ2-5; D possibly corresponds to TRBD2 (5 bases). V lost 6 bases and J lost 5, with 16 bases in between. The CDR3 has 14 amino acids. Per germline, CDR1 MDHEN and CDR2 SYDVKM. CDR3 nucleotides: TGTGCCAGCAGCCGGGTTGGGAGCTTGGAGACCCAGTACTTC. Amino acids: CASSRVGSLETQYF.

This clone came up once. The J gene is TRBJ1-6, the V gene TRBV7-2; D uncertain. In germline, CDR1 is SGHTA, CDR2 FQGNSA. The CDR3 runs 16 residues. V was clipped by 1 base and J by 9 bases, with 16 bases between them. CDR3 loop: CASSLEGRLGGSPLHF. The CDR3 nucleotides read TGTGCCAGCAGCTTAGAGGGCAGACTGGGTGGTTCACCCCTCCACTTT.

The gene calls are TRBV19 and TRBJ2-7; 9 bases line up with TRBD1. V shed 5 bases, J shed 2 bases, and the junction held 10 bases outside the gene matches. The CDR3 has 16 residues. Germline values: CDR1 LNHDA, CDR2 SQIVND (reference sequence). For the CDR3, the DNA is TGTGCCAGTAGTCCCCGAGGGACAGGGAACACCTACGAGCAGTACTTC. It codes for CASSPRGTGNTYEQYF.

This sequence joins TRBV28 and TRBJ2-7; the D gene is possibly TRBD1 (5 bases). CDR3 length: 11 residues. V lost 10 bases to trimming and J lost 2 bases, with 9 bases between them. Per the germline V gene, CDR1 is MDHEN and CDR2 is SYDVKM. DNA for the CDR3: TGTGCCACCCGGACACCCTACGAGCAGTACTTC. It yields the protein CATRTPYEQYF.

The rearrangement uses TRBV7-9 and TRBJ1-6, with D uncertain. The CDR3 has 14 residues. Germline CDR1 SEHNR, CDR2 FQNEAQ (reference sequence). V gave up 1 base and J gave up 6 bases, with 7 bases separating them. The CDR3 spells CASSLEGFNSPLHF. The CDR3 region has the DNA TGTGCCAGCAGCTTAGAGGGATTTAATTCACCCCTCCACTTT.

In this sample, this clone turned up once. The V call is TRBV19, the J call TRBJ1-6; D is unclear. The CDR3 is made up of 13 amino acids. The V end was cut by 4 bases, the J end by 11 bases, with 12 bases between. Germline V gene sequence: CDR1 LNHDA, CDR2 SQIVND (reference sequence). CDR3 sequence (DNA): TGTGCCAGTAGTAGAGGCGGGGTCGCACCCCTCCACTTT. It specifies CASSRGGVAPLHF.

Here the CDR3 reads CASSLGTSGTYGYTF. The DNA of the CDR3 is TGTGCCAGCAGCTTGGGAACGTCAGGAACCTATGGCTACACCTTC. The chain joins TRBV5-4 to TRBJ1-2; D unresolved. Per the germline V gene, CDR1 is SGHNT and CDR2 is YYREEE (reference sequence). V was cut by 0 bases and J by 4 bases, with 13 bases left in between. The CDR3 runs to 15 residues.